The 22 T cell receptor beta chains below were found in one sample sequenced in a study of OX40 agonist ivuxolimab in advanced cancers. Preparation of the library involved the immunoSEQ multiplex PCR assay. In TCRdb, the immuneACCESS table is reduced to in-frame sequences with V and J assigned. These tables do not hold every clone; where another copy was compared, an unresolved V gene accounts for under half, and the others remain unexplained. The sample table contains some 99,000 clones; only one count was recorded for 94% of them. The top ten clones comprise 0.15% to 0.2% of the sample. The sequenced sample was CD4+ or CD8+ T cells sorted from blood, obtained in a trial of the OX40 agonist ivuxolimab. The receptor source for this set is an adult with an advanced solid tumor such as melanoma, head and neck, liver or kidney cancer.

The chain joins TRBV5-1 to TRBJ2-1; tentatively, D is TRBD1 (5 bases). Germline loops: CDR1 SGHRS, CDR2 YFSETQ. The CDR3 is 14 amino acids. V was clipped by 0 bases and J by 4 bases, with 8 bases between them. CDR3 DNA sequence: TGCGCCAGCAGCTTGGCGGCAGGGTACAATGAGCAGTTCTTC. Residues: CASSLAAGYNEQFF.

The chain's CDR3 is CASSLSLEQYF. In DNA, the CDR3 is TGTGCCAGCAGCTTGTCTCTTGAGCAGTACTTC. The chain is built from TRBV5-6 and TRBJ2-7, with unresolved D. CDR3 length equals 11 residues. V dropped 1 base and J dropped 7 bases, with 6 bases sitting between them. The germline gives CDR1 SGHDT, CDR2 YYEEEE.

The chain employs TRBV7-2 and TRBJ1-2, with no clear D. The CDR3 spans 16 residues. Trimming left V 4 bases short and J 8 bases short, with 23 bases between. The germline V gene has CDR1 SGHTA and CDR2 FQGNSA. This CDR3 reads CASSSRWAVEGKGYTF. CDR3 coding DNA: TGTGCCAGCAGCTCACGGTGGGCAGTGGAAGGAAAGGGCTACACCTTC.

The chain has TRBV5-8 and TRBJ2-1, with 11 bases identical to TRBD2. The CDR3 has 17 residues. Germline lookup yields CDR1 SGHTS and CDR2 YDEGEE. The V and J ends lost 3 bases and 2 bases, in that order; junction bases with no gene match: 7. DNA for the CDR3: TGTGCCAGCAGCTGGAGAGCTAGCGGGGGGACCTACAATGAGCAGTTCTTC. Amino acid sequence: CASSWRASGGTYNEQFF. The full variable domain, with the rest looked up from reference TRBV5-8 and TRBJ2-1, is EAGVTQSPTHLIKTRGQQATLRCSPISGHTSVYWYQQALGLGLQFLLWYDEGEERNRGNFPPRFSGRQFPNYSSELNVNALELEDSALYLCASSWRASGGTYNEQFFGPGTRLTVL.

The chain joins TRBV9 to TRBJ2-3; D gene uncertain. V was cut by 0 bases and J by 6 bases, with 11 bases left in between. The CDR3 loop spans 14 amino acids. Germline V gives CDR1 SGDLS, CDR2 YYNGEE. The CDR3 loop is CASSVARTRDTQYF. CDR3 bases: TGTGCCAGCAGCGTAGCGAGGACCCGGGATACGCAGTATTTT.

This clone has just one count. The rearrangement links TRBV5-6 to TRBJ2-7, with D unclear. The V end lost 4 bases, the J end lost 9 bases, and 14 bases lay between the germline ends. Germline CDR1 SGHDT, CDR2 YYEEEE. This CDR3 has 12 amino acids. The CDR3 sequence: CASSPGSRGQYF. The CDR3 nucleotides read TGTGCCAGCAGCCCCGGATCCCGAGGGCAGTACTTC. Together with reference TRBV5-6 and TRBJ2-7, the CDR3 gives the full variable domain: DAGVTQSPTHLIKTRGQQVTLRCSPKSGHDTVSWYQQALGQGPQFIFQYYEEEERQRGNFPDRFSGHQFPNYSSELNVNALLLGDSALYLCASSPGSRGQYFGPGTRLTVT.

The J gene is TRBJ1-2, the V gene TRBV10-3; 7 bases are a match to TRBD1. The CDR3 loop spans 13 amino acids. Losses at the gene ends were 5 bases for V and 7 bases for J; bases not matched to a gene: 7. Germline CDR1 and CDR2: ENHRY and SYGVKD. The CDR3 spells CAISFDREGGYTF. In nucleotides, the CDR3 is TGTGCCATCAGTTTCGACAGGGAGGGTGGCTACACCTTC.

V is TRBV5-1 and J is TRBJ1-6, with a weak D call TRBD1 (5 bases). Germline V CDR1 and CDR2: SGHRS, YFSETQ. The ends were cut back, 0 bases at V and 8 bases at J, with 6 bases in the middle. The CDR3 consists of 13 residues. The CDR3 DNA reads TGCGCCAGCAGCTTGGGGGGGGATTCACCCCTCCACTTT. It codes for CASSLGGDSPLHF. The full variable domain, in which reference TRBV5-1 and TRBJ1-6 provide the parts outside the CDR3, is KAGVTQTPRYLIKTRGQQVTLSCSPISGHRSVSWYQQTPGQGLQFLFEYFSETQRNKGNFPGRFSGRQFSNSRSEMNVSTLELGDSALYLCASSLGGDSPLHFGNGTRLTVT.

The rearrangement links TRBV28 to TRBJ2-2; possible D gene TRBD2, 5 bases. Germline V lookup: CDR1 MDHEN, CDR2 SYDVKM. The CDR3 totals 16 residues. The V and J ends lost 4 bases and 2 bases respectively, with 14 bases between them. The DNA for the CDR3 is TGTGCCAGCAGTTGGGGAGCGGACCCTAACACCGGGGAGCTGTTTTTT. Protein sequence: CASSWGADPNTGELFF.

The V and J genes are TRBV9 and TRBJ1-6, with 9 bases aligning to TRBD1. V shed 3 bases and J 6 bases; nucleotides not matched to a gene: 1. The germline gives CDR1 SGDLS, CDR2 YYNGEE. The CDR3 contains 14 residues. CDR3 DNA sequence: TGTGCCAGCAGCGCGACAGGGGGTAATTCACCCCTCCACTTT. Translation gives CASSATGGNSPLHF. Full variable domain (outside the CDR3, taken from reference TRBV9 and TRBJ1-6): DSGVTQTPKHLITATGQRVTLRCSPRSGDLSVYWYQQSLDQGLQFLIQYYNGEERAKGNILERFSAQQFPDLHSELNLSSLELGDSALYFCASSATGGNSPLHFGNGTRLTVT.

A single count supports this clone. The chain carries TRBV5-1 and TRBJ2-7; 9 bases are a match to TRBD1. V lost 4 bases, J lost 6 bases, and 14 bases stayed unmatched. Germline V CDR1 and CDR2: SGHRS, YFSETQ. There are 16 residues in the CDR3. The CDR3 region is CASSRDPGQGKIEQYF. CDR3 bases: TGCGCCAGCAGCAGGGACCCGGGACAGGGAAAAATCGAGCAGTACTTC.

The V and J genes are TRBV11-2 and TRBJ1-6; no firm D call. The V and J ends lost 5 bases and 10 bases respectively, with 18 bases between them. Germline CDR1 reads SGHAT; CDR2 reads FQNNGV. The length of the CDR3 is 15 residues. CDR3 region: CASSRRANRESPLHF. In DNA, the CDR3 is TGTGCCAGCAGCCGCCGGGCAAATCGGGAATCACCCCTCCACTTT.

Written as DNA, the CDR3 is TGCGCCAGCAGTGAGGGACTAGTGGCCTCCTACGAGCAGTACTTC. Protein: CASSEGLVASYEQYF. The rearrangement links TRBV10-1 to TRBJ2-7; TRBD2 matches 7 bases. J gave up 0 bases and V 2 bases, and 4 bases lay outside the gene matches. Germline CDR1 reads WNHNN; CDR2 reads SYGVQD (reference sequence). The CDR3 is 15 amino acids.

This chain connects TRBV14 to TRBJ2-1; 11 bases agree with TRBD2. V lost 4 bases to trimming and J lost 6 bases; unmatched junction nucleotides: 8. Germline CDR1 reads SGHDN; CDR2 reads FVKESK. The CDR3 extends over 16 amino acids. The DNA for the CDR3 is TGTGCCAGCAGCCCCCTTAGCGGGAGGGCACTCAATGAGCAGTTCTTC. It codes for CASSPLSGRALNEQFF.

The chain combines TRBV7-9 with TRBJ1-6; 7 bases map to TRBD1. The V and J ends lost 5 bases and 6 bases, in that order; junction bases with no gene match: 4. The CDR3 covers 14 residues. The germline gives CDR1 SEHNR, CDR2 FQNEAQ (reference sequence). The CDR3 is CASSPQGGNSPLHF. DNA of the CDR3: TGTGCCAGCAGCCCCCAGGGGGGTAATTCACCCCTCCACTTT.

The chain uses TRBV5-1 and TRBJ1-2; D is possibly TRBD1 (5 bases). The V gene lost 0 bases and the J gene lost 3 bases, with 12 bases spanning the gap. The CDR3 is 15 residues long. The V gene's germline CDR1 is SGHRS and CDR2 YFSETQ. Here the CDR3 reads CASSLDTSGDYGYTF. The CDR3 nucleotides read TGCGCCAGCAGCTTGGACACCTCGGGGGACTATGGCTACACCTTC. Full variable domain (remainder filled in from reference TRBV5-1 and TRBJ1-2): KAGVTQTPRYLIKTRGQQVTLSCSPISGHRSVSWYQQTPGQGLQFLFEYFSETQRNKGNFPGRFSGRQFSNSRSEMNVSTLELGDSALYLCASSLDTSGDYGYTFGSGTRLTVV.

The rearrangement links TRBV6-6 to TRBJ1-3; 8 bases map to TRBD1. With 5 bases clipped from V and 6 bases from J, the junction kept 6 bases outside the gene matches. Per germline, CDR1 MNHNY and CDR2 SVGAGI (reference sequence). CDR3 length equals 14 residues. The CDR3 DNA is TGTGCCAGCAGTCATACAGGGGGTCCAAACACCATATATTTT. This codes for CASSHTGGPNTIYF.

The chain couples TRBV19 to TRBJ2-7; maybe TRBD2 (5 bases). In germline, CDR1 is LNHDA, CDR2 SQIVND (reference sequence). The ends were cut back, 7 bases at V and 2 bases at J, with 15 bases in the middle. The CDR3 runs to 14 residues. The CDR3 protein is CASKSRELAYEQYF. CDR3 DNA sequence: TGTGCCAGTAAATCAAGGGAGTTGGCCTACGAGCAGTACTTC.

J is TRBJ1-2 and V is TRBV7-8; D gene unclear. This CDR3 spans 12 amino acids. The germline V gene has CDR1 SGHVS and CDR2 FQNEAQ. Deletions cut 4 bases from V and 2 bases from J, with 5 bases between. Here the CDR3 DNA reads TGTGCCAGCAGCTGGTCCAACTATGGCTACACCTTC. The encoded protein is CASSWSNYGYTF.

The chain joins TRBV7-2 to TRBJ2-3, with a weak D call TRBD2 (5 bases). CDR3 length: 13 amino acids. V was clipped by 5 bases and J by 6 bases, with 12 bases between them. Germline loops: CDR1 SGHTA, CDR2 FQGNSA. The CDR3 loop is CASSPGLVDTQYF. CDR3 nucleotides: TGTGCCAGCAGCCCCGGACTCGTCGATACGCAGTATTTT.

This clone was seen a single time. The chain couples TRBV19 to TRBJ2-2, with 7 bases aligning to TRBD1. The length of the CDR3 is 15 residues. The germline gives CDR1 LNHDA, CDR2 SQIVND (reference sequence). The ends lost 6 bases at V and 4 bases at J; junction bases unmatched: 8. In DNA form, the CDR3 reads TGTGCCAGTAGCAAGACAGGGAAAGGCACCGGGGAGCTGTTTTTT. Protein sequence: CASSKTGKGTGELFF.

The CDR3 protein is CASSTPYGLNTEAFF. The CDR3, as DNA: TGTGCCAGCAGCACCCCGTACGGTCTGAACACTGAAGCTTTCTTT. The chain combines TRBV7-6 with TRBJ1-1; D is unclear. Germline values: CDR1 SGHVS, CDR2 FNYEAQ. Trimming removed 5 bases from V and 0 bases from J, with 13 bases in between. CDR3 length: 15 residues. Combining the CDR3 with reference TRBV7-6 and TRBJ1-1 gives the whole variable domain GAGVSQSPRYKVTKRGQDVALRCDPISGHVSLYWYRQALGQGPEFLTYFNYEAQQDKSGLPNDRFSAERPEGSISTLTIQRTEQRDSAMYRCASSTPYGLNTEAFFGQGTRLTVV.